What follows describes a single TCR beta chain. Its antigen is currently not known. Per-base qualities were not stored, and no clone one base away is much larger. These data belong to a study of T-cell reconstitution after alpha-beta-depleted transplantation in children listed by TCRdb under 2016. The study in broad terms: T-cell immune reconstitution after TCRalphabeta/CD19-depleted allogeneic hematopoietic cell transplantation in children was quantitatively tracked in the study by means of TCR repertoire profiling. Overall results and qualifications from the work: Over subsequent months, a decline in hyperexpanded clone frequencies was noted, and after one year, T-cell counts and TCRbeta diversity were mostly ascribed to newly produced T cells. Apparently early alphabetaT-cell count recovery about two months after transplant reportedly relied on only several hundred rapidly expanded clones derived from non-depleted graft cells. The high TCRbeta diversity at day 60 in some patients was ascribed to recipient T cells and intrathymic progenitors that had survived conditioning.

Libraries were prepared through PCR. Sequencing was performed on an Illumina HiSeq 2500. TCR libraries were prepared with molecular barcoding, using unique molecular identifiers to normalize TCRbeta repertoire quantification. The public sequencing data were trimmed at Q25 with fastp and processed into clonotypes with MiXCR by TCRdb, which kept only in-frame beta chains. All rows with the same CDR3 protein become a single entry with the most common DNA and genes. The sample table contains over 200,000 distinct CDR3 sequences; only one count was recorded for roughly 9.1% of them. Of the sample, roughly 35% is held by the ten largest clones. The intended sense of this specimen's treatment or condition label: allogeneic hematopoietic cell transplantation with graft depleted of TCRalphabeta T cells and CD19 B cells. TCRalphabeta/CD19-depleted allogeneic hematopoietic cell grafts were given to the transplant recipients, all of whom were children.

This specimen consisted of PBMCs, mostly from graft donor cells, obtained 360 days after TCRalphabeta/CD19-depleted stem cell transplant. The origin of this receptor is a male patient under 10 years old who had a stem cell transplant for acute myeloid leukemia, so the T cells may come from the graft donor.

CDR3 protein: CASSLFGGELFF. The nucleotide sequence is given as TGTGCCAGCAGCTTATTTGGCGGGGAGCTGTTTTTT. The sequence links TRBV11-2 to TRBJ2-2, with the D gene not clear enough to name. The CDR3 contains 12 residues, cysteine and phenylalanine counted. Only the CDR3 DNA is retained, 36 bases long and in frame from the first base. CDR1 SGHAT and CDR2 FQNNGV were looked up in the germline V gene. Relative to germline, V is 2 bases shorter and J is 7 bases shorter, with 5 bases between their ends.